A selection of T cell receptor beta chains follows, all from one sample in a study of T-cell memory formation after mild COVID-19. TCRdb fed the 5' RACE reads into MiXCR, producing one record per CDR3 protein. The table has 450,000 or so distinct CDR3 sequences, around 25% seen once. The specimen sequenced was PBMCs or a T cell subset sorted from them (not recorded which). All receptors derive from an adult woman who had mild COVID-19 (a few samples of this study predate the infection). Cell type and time point are not known. The CDR3 runs from the conserved cysteine through the conserved F or W. The order of the fields is V gene, D gene, clone size, J gene, CDR3 protein, CDR3 DNA. The D gene is left open where the match is weak. The listing skips clone size in some rows; elsewhere it reads once, few, many or a size class.

TRBV7-2,TRBD2,.,TRBJ2-1,CASSLGRLAGGLDEQFF,TGTGCCAGCAGCTTAGGGCGGTTAGCGGGGGGGCTCGATGAGCAGTTCTTC
TRBV24-1,.,few,TRBJ1-1,CATRRSDGGPNTEAFF,TGTGCCACCAGAAGATCAGACGGGGGCCCGAACACTGAAGCTTTCTTT
TRBV12-3/TRBV12-4,TRBD1,few,TRBJ2-1,CASGGTGGSEQFF,TGTGCCAGCGGGGGGACAGGGGGCTCTGAGCAGTTCTTC
TRBV30,.,.,TRBJ2-2,CAWMRVLSGELFF,TGTGCCTGGATGAGAGTTTTATCCGGGGAGCTGTTTTTT
TRBV12-3/TRBV12-4,TRBD2,.,TRBJ2-1,CASSPRGLAGSEQFF,TGTGCCAGCAGTCCCCGGGGACTAGCGGGAAGTGAGCAGTTCTTC
TRBV9,.,.,TRBJ1-2,CASGGDRAGNYGYTF,TGTGCCAGCGGCGGGGACCGGGCAGGGAACTATGGCTACACCTTC
TRBV29-1,.,few,TRBJ1-1,CSVVPRSAEAFF,TGCAGCGTTGTCCCCCGCTCCGCCGAAGCTTTCTTT
TRBV5-1,.,.,TRBJ1-6,CASSSDTGGSPLHF,TGCGCCAGCAGCTCGGACACAGGCGGGTCACCCCTCCACTTT
TRBV7-2,.,.,TRBJ2-1,CASSIGDGEQFF,TGTGCCAGCAGCATAGGAGACGGCGAGCAGTTCTTC
TRBV27,.,few,TRBJ2-1,CASGKQGLGNEQFF,TGTGCCAGCGGAAAACAGGGCTTAGGCAATGAGCAGTTCTTC
TRBV7-3,TRBD1,many,TRBJ1-1,CASSPQGANTEAFF,TGTGCCAGCAGCCCACAGGGGGCGAACACTGAAGCTTTCTTT
TRBV15,.,few,TRBJ1-4,CATSSGSEGTNEKLFF,TGTGCCACCAGCAGCGGGTCAGAAGGAACTAATGAAAAACTGTTTTTT
TRBV2,TRBD2,.,TRBJ2-5,CASSEELAGVTETQYF,TGTGCCAGCAGTGAGGAATTAGCGGGGGTTACAGAGACCCAGTACTTC
TRBV5-1,.,many,TRBJ2-4,CASSPSDGVPLAKNIQYF,TGCGCCAGCAGCCCCTCGGACGGGGTCCCCCTAGCCAAAAACATTCAGTACTTC
TRBV4-2,.,.,TRBJ1-4,CASSDQAGGELFF,TGTGCCAGCAGCGATCAGGCGGGGGGGGAACTGTTTTTT
TRBV15,.,few,TRBJ1-6,CATSLQGGSSPLHF,TGTGCCACCAGCCTGCAGGGTGGCAGTTCACCCCTCCACTTT
TRBV5-1,TRBD2,many,TRBJ2-1,CASSQGLGLNEQFF,TGCGCCAGCAGCCAGGGACTAGGGTTAAATGAGCAGTTCTTC
TRBV4-1,TRBD1,few,TRBJ2-7,CASSHPMTGGSEEQYF,TGCGCCAGCAGCCATCCGATGACAGGGGGCTCGGAAGAGCAGTACTTC
TRBV5-1,.,.,TRBJ2-2,CASSSDILNTGELFF,TGCGCCAGCAGCTCGGACATCCTGAACACCGGGGAGCTGTTTTTT
TRBV24-1,.,few,TRBJ2-5,CATSDKRGWGETQYF,TGTGCCACCAGTGATAAGAGGGGCTGGGGAGAGACCCAGTACTTC
TRBV3-1,TRBD1,few,TRBJ1-1,CATATRTGGTEAFF,TGTGCCACCGCAACCCGGACAGGGGGCACTGAAGCTTTCTTT
TRBV7-2,.,.,TRBJ2-7,CASSRLFSYEQYF,TGTGCCAGCTCCCGACTATTCTCCTACGAGCAGTACTTC
TRBV5-1,.,many,TRBJ2-3,CASTPWQRATDTQYF,TGCGCCAGCACCCCTTGGCAGAGAGCCACAGATACGCAGTATTTT
TRBV9,.,few,TRBJ2-5,CASSAEGRRETQYF,TGTGCCAGCAGCGCGGAGGGTAGGAGAGAGACCCAGTACTTC
TRBV10-3,TRBD1,.,TRBJ2-5,CAISVDRAQETQYF,TGTGCCATCAGTGTGGACAGGGCCCAAGAGACCCAGTACTTC
TRBV2,.,few,TRBJ2-7,CASSDVRGSFGEQYF,TGTGCCAGCAGTGATGTAAGGGGATCCTTTGGCGAGCAGTACTTC
TRBV6-1,TRBD2,.,TRBJ2-1,CASSGGGTSHEQFF,TGTGCCAGCAGTGGAGGAGGGACTAGCCATGAGCAGTTCTTC
TRBV3-1,TRBD1,few,TRBJ2-7,CASSFRTGRREQYF,TGTGCCAGCAGCTTCAGGACAGGGAGGCGCGAGCAGTACTTC
TRBV20-1,TRBD1,.,TRBJ1-2,CSARGGTGQNNYGYTF,TGCAGTGCTAGGGGCGGGACAGGTCAAAATAACTATGGCTACACCTTC
TRBV30,TRBD1,few,TRBJ1-2,CAWRPPDRAYGYTF,TGTGCCTGGAGACCCCCCGACAGGGCCTATGGCTACACCTTC
TRBV7-9,TRBD2,.,TRBJ2-1,CASSHPLGLAGGVSYNEQFF,TGTGCCAGCAGCCACCCGTTGGGACTAGCGGGAGGGGTCTCCTACAATGAGCAGTTCTTC
TRBV18,TRBD2,.,TRBJ2-1,CASSPSGLAGGSNEQFF,TGTGCCAGCTCACCATCGGGACTAGCGGGAGGGTCCAATGAGCAGTTCTTC
TRBV20-1,.,.,TRBJ2-7,CSALQGSYEQYF,TGCAGTGCGCTACAGGGCTCCTACGAGCAGTACTTC
TRBV12-5,.,.,TRBJ2-7,CASGLVHWGGSKSSYEQYF,TGTGCTAGTGGTTTGGTACATTGGGGGGGCAGTAAGAGCTCCTACGAGCAGTACTTC
TRBV24-1,.,.,TRBJ2-3,CATSDLPPLGDTQYF,TGTGCCACCAGTGATTTGCCCCCTCTCGGAGATACGCAGTATTTT
TRBV5-1,TRBD1,.,TRBJ2-7,CASSPEQGASQHEQYF,TGCGCCAGCAGCCCCGAACAGGGGGCTTCGCAACACGAGCAGTACTTC
TRBV29-1,.,.,TRBJ1-5,CSVEEDSNQPQHF,TGCAGCGTGGAGGAGGATAGCAATCAGCCCCAGCATTTT
TRBV3-1,TRBD2,.,TRBJ2-5,CASSASGGSETQYF,TGTGCCAGCAGCGCCTCGGGGGGTTCGGAGACCCAGTACTTC
TRBV7-2,.,once,TRBJ2-7,CATRRGYGTGDEQYF,TGTGCCACTCGTCGGGGGTATGGTACAGGGGACGAGCAGTACTTC
TRBV7-8,.,.,TRBJ1-4,CASSLAEGLAGINEKLFF,TGTGCCAGCAGCTTAGCCGAAGGGTTGGCAGGGATCAATGAAAAACTGTTTTTT
TRBV2,TRBD2,.,TRBJ2-1,CASRGPGLAGTNEQFF,TGTGCCAGCAGGGGGCCGGGACTAGCGGGGACCAATGAGCAGTTCTTC
TRBV5-1,TRBD2,.,TRBJ2-1,CASSLILAGANNEQFF,TGCGCCAGCAGCTTGATTCTAGCGGGGGCTAACAATGAGCAGTTCTTC
TRBV7-9,.,.,TRBJ2-5,CASRSTGRETQYF,TGTGCCAGCAGGAGCACGGGTCGAGAGACCCAGTACTTC
TRBV12-3/TRBV12-4,.,.,TRBJ1-1,CASTGGWNTEAFF,TGTGCCAGCACGGGAGGATGGAACACTGAAGCTTTCTTT
TRBV6-1,TRBD2,.,TRBJ2-2,CASSPLAGANTGELFF,TGTGCCAGCAGTCCCCTAGCGGGAGCGAACACCGGGGAGCTGTTTTTT
TRBV6-2/TRBV6-3,.,.,TRBJ2-7,CASSYGGPSEQYF,TGTGCCAGCAGTTACGGGGGCCCAAGCGAGCAGTACTTC